One and the same sample provided the 16 T cell receptor beta chains below, sequenced in a study of T cell repertoires in cytomegalovirus infection. TCRdb ran MiXCR on the reads and lists one entry per CDR3 protein. The data contain roughly 600,000 distinct CDR3 sequences, approximately 25% of them singletons. Specimen: CD8+ T cells from PBMCs. The source of these receptors is a human donor in good health (CMV status not recorded). Some clones in this sample may be carry-over from other donors' samples.

This clonotype showed up just a few times. The V and J genes are TRBV2 and TRBJ2-1; D call uncertain. This CDR3 is 13 amino acids long. Germline V CDR1 and CDR2: SNHLY, FYNNEI. The V end lost 4 bases, the J end lost 5 bases, and 9 bases lay between the germline ends. CDR3: CASSVSSNNEQFF. The CDR3 DNA sequence: TGTGCCAGCAGTGTGTCGTCGAACAATGAGCAGTTCTTC.

The chain combines TRBV7-6 with TRBJ2-1; D gene uncertain. V dropped 5 bases and J dropped 12 bases, with 14 bases sitting between them. The length of the CDR3 is 12 residues. Germline CDR1 is SGHVS and CDR2 is FNYEAQ. In nucleotides, the CDR3 is TGTGCCAGCAGCCCCAACAAAATTGCGCAGTTCTTC. This gives the protein CASSPNKIAQFF.

The genes are TRBV10-3 and TRBJ2-7; D gene uncertain. V was shortened by 6 bases and J by 0 bases, with 12 bases between the two germline ends. Germline V gene lookup returns CDR1 ENHRY and CDR2 SYGVKD. The CDR3 length is 14 residues. The CDR3 region has the DNA TGTGCCATCAGGGCGGCTGTCCTCTCCTACGAGCAGTACTTC. Protein sequence: CAIRAAVLSYEQYF.

A few counts support this clonotype. This chain uses TRBV14 with TRBJ1-1, with a weak D call TRBD1 (5 bases). Germline V gene sequence: CDR1 SGHDN, CDR2 FVKESK. The germline V and J ends were trimmed by 0 bases and 3 bases, with 8 bases remaining between them. This CDR3 comprises 14 residues. CDR3 loop: CASSQDIGDTEAFF. The CDR3 DNA follows: TGTGCCAGCAGCCAAGATATAGGGGACACTGAAGCTTTCTTT.

This clonotype was detected many times. This CDR3 reads CASSQDADRGINIQYF. CDR3 DNA: TGCGCCAGCAGCCAAGACGCGGACAGGGGGATTAACATTCAGTACTTC. The chain links TRBV4-1 to TRBJ2-4; TRBD1 aligns across 10 bases. V shed 0 bases, J shed 7 bases, and the junction held 6 bases outside the gene matches. This CDR3 comprises 16 residues. The germline gives CDR1 MGHRA, CDR2 YSYEKL.

The V call is TRBV12-3 or TRBV12-4, the J call TRBJ2-7; D not resolved. V was pared by 3 bases and J by 4 bases, with 10 bases between. This CDR3 is built from 13 residues. CDR3 DNA sequence: TGTGCCAGCAGTTTGCCCCTTTTGTACGAGCAGTACTTC. Protein: CASSLPLLYEQYF.

This clonotype was counted ten times or more. The chain carries TRBV10-3 and TRBJ1-2; 10 bases agree with TRBD1. J lost 8 bases, V lost 0 bases, and 6 bases had no gene match. Germline V gives CDR1 ENHRY, CDR2 SYGVKD. The CDR3 is made up of 15 amino acids. The CDR3 here is CAISESKTGGKGYTF. The CDR3 DNA reads as TGTGCCATCAGTGAGTCGAAGACAGGGGGCAAAGGCTACACCTTC.

This clonotype was counted a few times. This rearrangement joins TRBV14 to TRBJ1-1; D is unresolved. This CDR3 is built from 15 residues. Looked up from germline, CDR1 is SGHDN and CDR2 is FVKESK. The ends were cut back, 3 bases at V and 0 bases at J, with 11 bases in the middle. The DNA for the CDR3 is TGTGCCAGCAGCCACGTCCGGAGTATGAACACTGAAGCTTTCTTT. Protein sequence: CASSHVRSMNTEAFF. Full variable domain (outside the CDR3, taken from reference TRBV14 and TRBJ1-1): EAGVTQFPSHSVIEKGQTVTLRCDPISGHDNLYWYRRVMGKEIKFLLHFVKESKQDESGMPNNRFLAERTGGTYSTLKVQPAELEDSGVYFCASSHVRSMNTEAFFGQGTRLTVV.

This clonotype has at least ten counts. The chain couples TRBV7-9 to TRBJ1-2, with 7 bases matching TRBD1. Germline CDR1 reads SEHNR; CDR2 reads FQNEAQ (reference sequence). Trimming at V came to 4 bases and at J to 5 bases, leaving 13 bases not matched to a gene. This CDR3 contains 16 residues. The CDR3 protein is CASSSPEGDRRYGYTF. For the CDR3, the DNA is TGTGCCAGCAGCTCCCCCGAAGGGGACAGAAGATATGGCTACACCTTC. Combining the CDR3 with reference TRBV7-9 and TRBJ1-2 gives the whole variable domain DTGVSQNPRHKITKRGQNVTFRCDPISEHNRLYWYRQTLGQGPEFLTYFQNEAQLEKSRLLSDRFSAERPKGSFSTLEIQRTEQGDSAMYLCASSSPEGDRRYGYTFGSGTRLTVV.

This clonotype was detected ten times or more. The rearrangement joins TRBV7-9 to TRBJ1-1; D perhaps matches TRBD1 (5 bases). The CDR3 spans 12 residues. V was shortened by 4 bases and J by 7 bases, with 10 bases between the two germline ends. From germline, CDR1 is SEHNR and CDR2 FQNEAQ (reference sequence). CDR3 bases: TGTGCCAGCAGCTCGGGGGGAGTTGAAGCTTTCTTT. Translating gives CASSSGGVEAFF.

The chain is built from TRBV24-1 and TRBJ2-1, with 9 bases lining up with TRBD1. The CDR3 contains 17 residues. J gave up 6 bases and V 5 bases, and 13 bases lay outside the gene matches. Germline CDR1 KGHDR, CDR2 SFDVKD. CDR3 nucleotide sequence: TGTGCCACCAGTGGGGCGGGTGGGACAGGGATGGGCAATGAGCAGTTCTTC. Translation gives CATSGAGGTGMGNEQFF.

Concerning this clonotype itself: A read error may explain this, as a much larger clone is one base away. The chain carries TRBV7-6 and TRBJ2-1; D is unresolved. Trimming stripped 5 bases from V and 2 bases from J, with 16 bases between. CDR1 SGHVS and CDR2 FNYEAQ come from the germline V gene. This CDR3 has 16 residues. The CDR3 loop is CASSPGRIGPYNEQFF. CDR3 nucleotide sequence: TGTGCCAGCAGCCCCGGTCGGATAGGGCCCTACAATGAGCAGTTCTTC. The full variable domain, with the rest looked up from reference TRBV7-6 and TRBJ2-1, is GAGVSQSPRYKVTKRGQDVALRCDPISGHVSLYWYRQALGQGPEFLTYFNYEAQQDKSGLPNDRFSAERPEGSISTLTIQRTEQRDSAMYRCASSPGRIGPYNEQFFGPGTRLTVL.

This clonotype was found many times. The chain's CDR3 is CASSSMDGQPRNNEQFF. The CDR3 region has the DNA TGTGCCAGCAGCTCCATGGACGGCCAACCGAGAAACAATGAGCAGTTCTTC. The chain recombines TRBV12-3 or TRBV12-4 with TRBJ2-1, with D unclear. This CDR3 is 17 amino acids long. The V end lost 6 bases, the J end lost 5 bases, and 23 bases lay between the germline ends.

This clonotype has only a few counts. The rearrangement joins TRBV28 to TRBJ2-7; 7 bases line up with TRBD1. CDR1 and CDR2 (germline): MDHEN, SYDVKM. V was clipped by 5 bases and J by 3 bases; unmatched bases: 7. This CDR3 region has 14 residues. CDR3 loop: CASSPETGDYEQYV. In DNA form, the CDR3 reads TGTGCCAGCAGTCCCGAAACAGGGGACTACGAGCAGTACGTC.

Only a few counts were recorded for this clonotype. This sequence joins TRBV5-4 and TRBJ1-6; 10 positions agree with TRBD1. The CDR3 runs to 16 residues. Unmatched junction bases numbered 10, after V lost 4 bases and J lost 9 bases. Germline CDR1 and CDR2: SGHNT and YYREEE (reference sequence). The CDR3 DNA reads as TGTGCCAGCAGCCCTGGGACAGGGGAAGGAGGTTCACCCCTCCACTTT. It codes for CASSPGTGEGGSPLHF.

This clonotype was counted at least ten times. J is TRBJ2-7 and V is TRBV7-9; 7 bases are a match to TRBD2. V was clipped by 6 bases and J by 3 bases; unmatched bases: 5. The germline V gene encodes CDR1 SEHNR and CDR2 FQNEAQ (reference sequence). The CDR3 sequence is 13 residues long. CDR3 coding DNA: TGTGCCAGCAGTTCCCGGGGGGACTACGAGCAGTACGTC. Translated: CASSSRGDYEQYV.